This T cell receptor (beta chain) was profiled in a study of neurological immune-mediated disorders. The cDNA was synthesized by 5'RACE incorporating 10-nucleotide random UMIs. TCRdb called the 5' RACE reads again in MiXCR, with one record for every CDR3 protein. The data show just under 20,000 distinct CDR3 sequences, roughly 7.5% seen once. The sample was CD8+ T cells from blood. The TCR comes from a woman in her 30s with HTLV-1-associated myelopathy (HAM/TSP).

The CDR3 protein is CASSSAANPSYNEQFF. CDR3 sequence (DNA): TGTGCCAGCAGCTCAGCAGCCAACCCATCCTACAATGAGCAGTTCTTC. This sequence joins TRBV7-6 and TRBJ2-1; D unresolved. V shed 4 bases and J shed 1 base, with 14 bases lying between them. This CDR3 comprises 16 residues. Germline values: CDR1 SGHVS, CDR2 FNYEAQ.